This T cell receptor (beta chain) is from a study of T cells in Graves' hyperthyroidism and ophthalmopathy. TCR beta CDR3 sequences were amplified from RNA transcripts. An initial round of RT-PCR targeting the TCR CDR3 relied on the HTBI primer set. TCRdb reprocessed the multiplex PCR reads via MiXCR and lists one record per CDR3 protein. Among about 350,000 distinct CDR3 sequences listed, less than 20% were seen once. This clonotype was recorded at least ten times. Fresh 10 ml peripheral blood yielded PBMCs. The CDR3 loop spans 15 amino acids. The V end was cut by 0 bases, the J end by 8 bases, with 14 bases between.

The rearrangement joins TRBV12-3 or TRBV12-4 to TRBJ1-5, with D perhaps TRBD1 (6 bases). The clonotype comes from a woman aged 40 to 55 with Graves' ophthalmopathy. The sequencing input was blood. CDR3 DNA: TGTGCCAGCAGTTTAGCAGGCAGGGGCTGGGAGCCCCAGCATTTT. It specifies CASSLAGRGWEPQHF.